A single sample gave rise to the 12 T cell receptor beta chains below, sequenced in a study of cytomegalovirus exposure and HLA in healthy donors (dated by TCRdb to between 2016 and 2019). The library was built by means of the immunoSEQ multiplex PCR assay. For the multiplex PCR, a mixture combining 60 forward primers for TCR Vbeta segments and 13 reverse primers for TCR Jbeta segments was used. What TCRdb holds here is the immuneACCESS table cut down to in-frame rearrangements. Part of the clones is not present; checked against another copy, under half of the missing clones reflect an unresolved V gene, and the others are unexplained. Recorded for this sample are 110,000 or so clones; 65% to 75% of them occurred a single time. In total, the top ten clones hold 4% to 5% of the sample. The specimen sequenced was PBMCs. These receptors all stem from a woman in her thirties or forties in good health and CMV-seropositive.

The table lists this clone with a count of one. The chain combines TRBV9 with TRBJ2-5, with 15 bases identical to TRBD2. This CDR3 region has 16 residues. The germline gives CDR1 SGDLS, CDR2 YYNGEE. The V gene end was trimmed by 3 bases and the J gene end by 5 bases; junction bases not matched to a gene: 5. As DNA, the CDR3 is TGTGCCAGCAGCGCAGGACTAGCGGGAGGGGGGGAGACCCAGTACTTC. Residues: CASSAGLAGGGETQYF.

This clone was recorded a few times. The chain's CDR3 is CASMRNPGAISNQPQHF. Here the CDR3 DNA reads TGTGCCAGTATGCGAAACCCAGGGGCGATCAGCAATCAGCCCCAGCATTTT. V is TRBV19 and J is TRBJ1-5, with TRBD1 as a possible D gene (6 bases). Trimming removed 7 bases at V and 1 base at J, with 20 bases between. Germline values: CDR1 LNHDA, CDR2 SQIVND (reference sequence). CDR3 length: 17 residues.

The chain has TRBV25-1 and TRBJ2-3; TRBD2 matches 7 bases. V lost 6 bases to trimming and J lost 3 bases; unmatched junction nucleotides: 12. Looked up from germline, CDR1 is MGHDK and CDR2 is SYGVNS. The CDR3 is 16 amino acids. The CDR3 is CASSSVRGGFTDTQYF. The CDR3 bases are TGTGCCAGCAGCTCCGTAAGGGGAGGGTTTACAGATACGCAGTATTTT.

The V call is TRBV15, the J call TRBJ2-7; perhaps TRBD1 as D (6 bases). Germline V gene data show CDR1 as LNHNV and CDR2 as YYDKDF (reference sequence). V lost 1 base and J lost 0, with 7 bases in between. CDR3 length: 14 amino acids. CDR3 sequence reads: CATSRGDTSYEQYF. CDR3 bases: TGTGCCACCAGCAGAGGGGACACCTCCTACGAGCAGTACTTC.

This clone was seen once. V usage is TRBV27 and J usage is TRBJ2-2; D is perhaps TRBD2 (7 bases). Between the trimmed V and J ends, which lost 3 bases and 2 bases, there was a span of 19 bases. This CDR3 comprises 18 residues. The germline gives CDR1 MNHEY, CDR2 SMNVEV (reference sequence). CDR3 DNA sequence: TGTGCCAGCAGTTTCGGGGGTCAGGGGAGGGGAAACACCGGGGAGCTGTTTTTT. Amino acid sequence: CASSFGGQGRGNTGELFF.

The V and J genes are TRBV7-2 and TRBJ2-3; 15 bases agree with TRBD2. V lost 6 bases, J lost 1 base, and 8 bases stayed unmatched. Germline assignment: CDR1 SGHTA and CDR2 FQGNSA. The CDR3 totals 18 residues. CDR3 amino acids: CASRLGTSGGRGTDTQYF. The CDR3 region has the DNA TGTGCCAGCAGATTGGGGACTAGCGGGGGGCGAGGCACAGATACGCAGTATTTT.

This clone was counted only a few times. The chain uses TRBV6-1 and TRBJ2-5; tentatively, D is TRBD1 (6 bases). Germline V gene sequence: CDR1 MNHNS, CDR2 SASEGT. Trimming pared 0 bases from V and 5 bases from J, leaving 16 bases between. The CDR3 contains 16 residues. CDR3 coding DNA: TGTGCCAGCAGTGAAGCTCCACAGGGAACTGGGGAGACCCAGTACTTC. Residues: CASSEAPQGTGETQYF.

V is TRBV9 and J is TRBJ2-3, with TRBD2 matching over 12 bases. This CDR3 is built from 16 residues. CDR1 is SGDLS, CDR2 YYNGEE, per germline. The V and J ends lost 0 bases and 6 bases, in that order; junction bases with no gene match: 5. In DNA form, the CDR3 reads TGTGCCAGCAGCGTAGGACTAGCGGGAGTGGCGGATACGCAGTATTTT. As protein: CASSVGLAGVADTQYF.

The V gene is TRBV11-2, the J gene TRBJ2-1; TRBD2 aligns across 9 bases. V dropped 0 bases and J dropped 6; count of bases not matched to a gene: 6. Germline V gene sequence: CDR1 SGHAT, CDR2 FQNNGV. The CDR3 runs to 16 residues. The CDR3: CASSLESAGGRNEQFF. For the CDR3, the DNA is TGTGCCAGCAGCTTAGAATCGGCGGGGGGGCGCAATGAGCAGTTCTTC.

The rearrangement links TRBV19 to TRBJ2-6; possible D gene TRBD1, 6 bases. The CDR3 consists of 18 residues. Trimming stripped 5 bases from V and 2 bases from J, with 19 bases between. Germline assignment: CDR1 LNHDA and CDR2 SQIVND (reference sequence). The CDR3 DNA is TGTGCCAGTAGTTTGCAGGGGACAAAAAGAACTGGGGCCAACGTCCTGACTTTC. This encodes CASSLQGTKRTGANVLTF.

The DNA for the CDR3 is TGTGCCAGCAGCTCGCCCTCTGGGACTAGCGGGAGGTCAAGCAATGAGCAGTTCTTC. Residues: CASSSPSGTSGRSSNEQFF. The chain recombines TRBV7-9 with TRBJ2-1; 15 nucleotides match TRBD2. The V gene end was trimmed by 4 bases and the J gene end by 6 bases; junction bases not matched to a gene: 13. The CDR3 spans 19 residues. Per the germline V gene, CDR1 is SEHNR and CDR2 is FQNEAQ (reference sequence).

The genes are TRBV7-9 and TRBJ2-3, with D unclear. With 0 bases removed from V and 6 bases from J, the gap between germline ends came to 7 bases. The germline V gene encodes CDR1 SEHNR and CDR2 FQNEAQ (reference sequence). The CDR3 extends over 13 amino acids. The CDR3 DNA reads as TGTGCCAGCAGCTTAGCCGGGTTGGATACGCAGTATTTT. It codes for CASSLAGLDTQYF.